This is a list of T cell receptor beta chains from one sample in a study of T cell responses to AZD1222 COVID-19 vaccine. TCRdb keeps only in-frame clones here, not all; method: immunoSEQ multiplex PCR. The sample records roughly 77,000 clones, 90% being singletons. Specimen: peripheral blood, collected on day 0 of AZD1222 vaccination. These receptors were collected from an adult in good health. The CDR3 runs from the conserved cysteine through the conserved F or W. D genes are given only for firm matches. Not all rows give a size; the values are once, few, many and, for expanded clones, a class.

.	.	TRBJ1-2	TRBV4-2	CASSQDSAGAVGGYTF	TGTGCCAGCAGCCAAGACAGTGCAGGAGCAGTTGGGGGCTACACCTTC
.	.	TRBJ2-1	TRBV6-6	CASSLQDNEQFF	TGTGCCAGCAGTCTACAGGACAATGAGCAGTTCTTC
.	TRBD1	TRBJ1-4	TRBV6-5	CASSSTGGPNEKLFF	TGTGCCAGCAGTTCCACAGGGGGCCCTAATGAAAAACTGTTTTTT
.	.	TRBJ2-1	TRBV3-1/TRBV3-2	CASSQGTPKQFF	TGTGCCAGCAGCCAGGGGACTCCTAAGCAGTTCTTC
.	.	TRBJ2-2	TRBV5-1	CASSLGQMNTGELFF	TGCGCCAGCAGCTTGGGGCAGATGAACACCGGGGAGCTGTTTTTT
once	.	TRBJ2-7	TRBV7-9	CASSLAGAVVEQYF	TGTGCCAGCAGCTTAGCGGGGGCGGTTGTCGAGCAGTACTTC
once	TRBD1	TRBJ2-2	TRBV5-1	CASSDGQGAGTGELFF	TGCGCCAGCAGCGACGGACAGGGGGCGGGCACCGGGGAGCTGTTTTTT
.	.	TRBJ2-7	TRBV30	CAWSDRSEQYF	TGTGCCTGGAGCGATCGGTCCGAGCAGTACTTC
.	.	TRBJ1-1	TRBV5-6	CASSYQGNPEAFF	TGTGCCAGCAGTTACCAGGGGAACCCTGAAGCTTTCTTT
.	.	TRBJ2-3	TRBV5-1	CASSLGAQPNTDTQYF	TGCGCCAGCAGCTTGGGTGCTCAGCCGAACACAGATACGCAGTATTTT
once	TRBD1	TRBJ1-3	TRBV29-1	CSTRQGAGNTIYF	TGCAGCACCAGACAGGGCGCTGGAAACACCATATATTTT
.	.	TRBJ1-5	TRBV9	CASSVGSGEGQPQHF	TGTGCCAGCAGCGTAGGTTCAGGGGAAGGGCAGCCCCAGCATTTT
.	.	TRBJ1-2	TRBV28	CGAGGLLSYGYTF	TGTGGCGCGGGAGGGCTTTTGAGCTATGGCTACACCTTC
.	.	TRBJ2-4	TRBV19	CASSIDIIVDIQYF	TGTGCCAGTAGTATCGACATCATAGTGGACATTCAGTACTTC
.	.	TRBJ2-1	TRBV4-1	CASSQDAGTSYNEQFF	TGCGCCAGCAGCCAAGATGCGGGGACCTCCTACAATGAGCAGTTCTTC
.	.	TRBJ1-2	TRBV12-3/TRBV12-4	CASRDDSLYGYTF	TGTGCCAGCAGAGACGATTCCCTCTATGGCTACACCTTC
.	TRBD2	TRBJ2-7	TRBV6-5	CASRTGTNHEQYF	TGTGCCAGCAGGACCGGGACTAACCACGAGCAGTACTTC
few	.	TRBJ1-6	TRBV5-1	CASRQDYNSPLHF	TGCGCCAGCCGCCAGGACTATAATTCACCCCTCCACTTT
.	.	TRBJ2-5	TRBV27	CASSRREGETQYF	TGTGCCAGCAGTAGACGTGAGGGAGAGACCCAGTACTTC
.	.	TRBJ1-1	TRBV6-2/TRBV6-3	CASSYAGSSTEAFF	TGTGCCAGCAGTTACGCAGGGTCTAGCACTGAAGCTTTCTTT
once	.	TRBJ2-7	TRBV11-2	CASSLEQGSAYEQYF	TGTGCCAGCAGCTTGGAACAGGGAAGTGCCTACGAGCAGTACTTC
few	.	TRBJ1-5	TRBV19	CASNSGINQPQHF	TGTGCCAGCAACTCCGGGATCAATCAGCCCCAGCATTTT
.	.	TRBJ2-1	TRBV3-1/TRBV3-2	CASSQEPSSYNEQFF	TGTGCCAGCAGCCAAGAACCAAGCTCCTACAATGAGCAGTTCTTC
once	TRBD2	TRBJ2-1	TRBV7-2	CASSLDSGGSYSRNEQFF	TGTGCCAGCAGCTTAGATAGCGGGGGGTCCTACTCGCGGAATGAGCAGTTCTTC
.	TRBD1	TRBJ2-1	TRBV10-3	CAISGDRTSYNEQFF	TGTGCCATCAGTGGGGACAGGACCTCCTACAATGAGCAGTTCTTC
.	TRBD1	TRBJ2-7	TRBV6-5	CASSYSPGTGDYEQYF	TGTGCCAGCAGTTACTCCCCCGGGACAGGGGACTACGAGCAGTACTTC
.	TRBD1	TRBJ1-1	TRBV2	CASSATGGNTEAFF	TGTGCCAGCAGTGCGACAGGGGGGAACACTGAAGCTTTCTTT
.	.	TRBJ1-4	TRBV7-2	CASSLLYNEKLFF	TGTGCCAGCAGCTTACTATATAATGAAAAACTGTTTTTT
.	TRBD1	TRBJ1-1	TRBV11-2	CASSSYRGLSTEAFF	TGTGCCAGCAGCTCCTACAGGGGGTTGAGCACTGAAGCTTTCTTT
.	.	TRBJ1-3	TRBV5-6	CASSLDRFSSGNTIYF	TGTGCCAGCAGCTTAGACAGGTTCAGCTCTGGAAACACCATATATTTT
once	.	TRBJ1-2	TRBV1	CTSSQLRRRTFFPNYGYTF	TGCACCAGCAGCCAGCTTCGTAGGAGGACTTTTTTCCCCAACTATGGCTACACCTTC
.	.	TRBJ2-4	TRBV5-4	CASSLEGVKNIQYF	TGTGCCAGCAGCTTGGAAGGGGTCAAAAACATTCAGTACTTC
.	.	TRBJ2-7	TRBV20-1	CSASRTGYEQYF	TGCAGTGCTAGTCGCACAGGGTACGAGCAGTACTTC
.	.	TRBJ2-3	TRBV14	CASSQFPGGTDTQYF	TGTGCCAGCAGCCAATTCCCGGGCGGCACAGATACGCAGTATTTT
.	.	TRBJ1-5	TRBV10-3	CAISVNGGSNQPQHF	TGTGCCATCAGTGTGAACGGGGGGAGCAATCAGCCCCAGCATTTT
once	.	TRBJ1-2	TRBV7-2	CASSLMGINYGYTF	TGTGCCAGCAGCTTAATGGGTATTAACTATGGCTACACCTTC
.	.	TRBJ2-7	TRBV2	CASSEAGISYEQYF	TGTGCCAGCAGTGAAGCGGGGATCTCCTACGAGCAGTACTTC
.	TRBD1	TRBJ2-7	TRBV10-3	CASARDRLSHEQYF	TGTGCCAGCGCACGGGACAGACTTTCCCACGAGCAGTACTTC
.	.	TRBJ1-2	TRBV5-1	CASSEGQTFYGYTF	TGCGCCAGCAGCGAGGGACAAACCTTCTATGGCTACACCTTC
.	.	TRBJ1-4	TRBV5-1	CASSLGSSHNEKLFF	TGCGCCAGCAGCTTGGGATCCAGTCATAATGAAAAACTGTTTTTT
.	.	TRBJ2-3	TRBV9	CASSVVPTDTQYF	TGTGCCAGCAGCGTAGTCCCCACAGATACGCAGTATTTT
.	TRBD1	TRBJ2-3	TRBV24-1	CATSYTTGASTDTQYF	TGTGCCACCAGTTACACCACAGGGGCTAGCACAGATACGCAGTATTTT